These 8 T cell receptor beta chains originate from one sample sequenced in a study of shared clonotypes between healthy human individuals. Sequencing used immunoSEQ multiplex PCR; TCRdb keeps in-frame clones, though not all of them. The data show about 1 million clones, with 65% to 80% seen just once and 1.4% to 1.5% held by the top ten. What was sequenced was memory CD4+ T cells sorted from blood. Subset defined: CD45RA-negative fraction. These receptors originate from a man younger than 30 in good health.

V is TRBV5-1 and J is TRBJ1-1; D perhaps matches TRBD1 (5 bases). The CDR3 is made up of 18 amino acids. V was trimmed by 0 bases and J by 0 bases, leaving 18 bases between them. Germline assignment: CDR1 SGHRS and CDR2 YFSETQ. The CDR3 sequence is CASSLVRGIETMNTEAFF. The DNA for the CDR3 is TGCGCCAGCAGCTTGGTTCGGGGCATAGAGACCATGAACACTGAAGCTTTCTTT.

V is TRBV20-1 and J is TRBJ2-1; D not certain. The CDR3 has 9 amino acids. Per the germline V gene, CDR1 is DFQATT and CDR2 is SNEGSKA (reference sequence). CDR3: CRAPNEQFF. CDR3 bases: TGCAGGGCCCCCAATGAGCAGTTCTTC.

In its sample, this clone was seen many times. The chain combines TRBV14 with TRBJ2-7; 10 bases match TRBD2. Germline-derived CDR1 and CDR2 are SGHDN and FVKESK. The CDR3 runs to 14 residues. V was clipped by 2 bases and J by 3 bases; unmatched bases: 1. This chain's CDR3 is CASSQRTSGYEQYF. In DNA form, the CDR3 reads TGTGCCAGCAGCCAAAGGACTAGCGGCTACGAGCAGTACTTC.

J is TRBJ2-3 and V is TRBV11-3; tentative D call: TRBD1 (5 bases). Germline CDR1 reads SGHNT; CDR2 reads YENEEA. The CDR3 has 13 residues. Trimming removed 5 bases at V and 0 bases at J, with 6 bases between. In nucleotides, the CDR3 is TGTGCCAGCAGCCCAGGGAGCACAGATACGCAGTATTTT. This translates into CASSPGSTDTQYF.

V and J are TRBV10-2 and TRBJ1-2; D is perhaps TRBD1 (6 bases). CDR1 WSHSY and CDR2 SAAADI come from the germline V gene. This CDR3 has 15 residues. The V and J ends lost 6 bases and 0 bases respectively, with 14 bases between them. CDR3 in DNA: TGCGCCAGCAGCAGACAGGATTCAGCTAACTATGGCTACACCTTC. Its translation: CASSRQDSANYGYTF.

In DNA form, the CDR3 reads TGTGCCTGGAAGCCTTTTGCGGGGTCCTACGAGCAGTACTTC. The encoded protein is CAWKPFAGSYEQYF. V gene TRBV30 combines with J gene TRBJ2-7, with D possibly being TRBD2 (6 bases). The CDR3 length is 14 residues. Germline V CDR1 and CDR2: GTSNPN, SVGIG (reference sequence). V was cut by 4 bases and J by 1 base, with 14 bases left in between.

Only one count was recorded for this clone. The chain's CDR3 is CASSYPTGGGEKLFF. CDR3 DNA: TGTGCCAGCAGTTACCCCACAGGGGGGGGTGAAAAACTGTTTTTT. The chain has TRBV6-5 and TRBJ1-4, with 8 bases lining up with TRBD1. V shed 2 bases and J 7 bases; nucleotides not matched to a gene: 6. Germline CDR1 MNHEY, CDR2 SVGAGI. The CDR3 totals 15 residues.

Points on this clone: In the same sample, other DNA sequences code for this CDR3. As DNA, the CDR3 is TGCGCCAGCAGCCAAGCTGGGAATGAGCAGTTCTTC. Translated, it gives CASSQAGNEQFF. This chain connects TRBV4-1 to TRBJ2-1; D gene uncertain. The CDR3 is made up of 12 amino acids. Germline V CDR1 and CDR2: MGHRA, YSYEKL. The V end lost 1 base, the J end lost 7 bases, and 5 bases lay between the germline ends.